Listed here are 2 T cell receptor beta chains from one sample, sequenced in a study of T cells in Graves' hyperthyroidism and ophthalmopathy. The CDR3 regions of TCR beta were amplified from RNA transcripts. During a first-round RT-PCR of the TCR CDR3, the HTBI primer set was used. From the multiplex PCR reads, TCRdb called clonotypes with MiXCR, one entry per CDR3 protein. The sample lists hundreds of thousands of distinct CDR3 sequences, 15% to 18% seen once, with around 30% in the top ten. Material for sequencing was blood. These receptors were collected from a woman between 18 and 29 years old with Graves' hyperthyroidism that later progressed to Graves' ophthalmopathy.

This clonotype was seen repeatedly, ten times or more. The chain links TRBV27 to TRBJ1-2, with 9 nucleotides matching TRBD1. Germline V lookup: CDR1 MNHEY, CDR2 SMNVEV (reference sequence). V was clipped by 5 bases and J by 6 bases; unmatched bases: 13. The CDR3 sequence is 16 residues long. The chain's CDR3 is CASSPDRGLSLDGYTF. The CDR3 DNA sequence: TGTGCCAGCAGTCCGGACAGGGGATTATCCCTCGATGGCTACACCTTC.

The chain recombines TRBV4-1 with TRBJ2-7; 7 bases align to TRBD1. V shed 4 bases, J shed 3 bases, and the junction held 6 bases outside the gene matches. Per the germline V gene, CDR1 is MGHRA and CDR2 is YSYEKL. The CDR3 length is 14 residues. CDR3 in DNA: TGCGCCAGCAGCCCAGGACAGGCCCACTACGAGCAGTACTTC. Its translation is CASSPGQAHYEQYF.